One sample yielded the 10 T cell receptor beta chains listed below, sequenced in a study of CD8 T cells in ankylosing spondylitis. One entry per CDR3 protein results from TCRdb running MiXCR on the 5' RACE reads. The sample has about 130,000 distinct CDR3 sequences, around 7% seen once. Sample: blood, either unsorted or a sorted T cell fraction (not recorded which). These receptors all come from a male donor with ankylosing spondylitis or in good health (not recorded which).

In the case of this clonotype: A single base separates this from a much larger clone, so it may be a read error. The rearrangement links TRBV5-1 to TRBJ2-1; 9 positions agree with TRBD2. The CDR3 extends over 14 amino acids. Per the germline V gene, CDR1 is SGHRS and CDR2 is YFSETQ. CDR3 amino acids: CDSSVLAGGGEQFF. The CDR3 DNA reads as TGCGACAGCAGCGTACTAGCGGGTGGTGGGGAGCAGTTCTTC.

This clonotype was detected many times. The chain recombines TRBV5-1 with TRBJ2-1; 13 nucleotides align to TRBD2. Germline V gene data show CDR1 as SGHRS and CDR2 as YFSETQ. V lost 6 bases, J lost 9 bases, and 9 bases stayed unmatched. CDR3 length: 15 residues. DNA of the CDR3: TGCGCCAGCACCCCAGGACTAGCGGGAGCCGGTGAGCAGTTCTTC. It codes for CASTPGLAGAGEQFF.

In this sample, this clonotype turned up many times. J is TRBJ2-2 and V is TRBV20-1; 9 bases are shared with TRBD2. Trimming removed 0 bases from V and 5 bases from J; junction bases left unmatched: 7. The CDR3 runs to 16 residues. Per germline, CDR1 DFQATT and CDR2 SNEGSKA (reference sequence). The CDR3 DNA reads TGCAGTGCTAGAGATAGCGGGAGCGAAAGGACCGGGGAGCTGTTTTTT. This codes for CSARDSGSERTGELFF.

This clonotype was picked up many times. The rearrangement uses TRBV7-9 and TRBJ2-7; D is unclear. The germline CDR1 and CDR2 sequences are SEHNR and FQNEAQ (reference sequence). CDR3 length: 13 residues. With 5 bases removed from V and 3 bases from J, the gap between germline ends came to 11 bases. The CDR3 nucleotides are TGTGCCAGCAGCCGCCAACAAAACTACGAGCAGTACTTC. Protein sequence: CASSRQQNYEQYF.

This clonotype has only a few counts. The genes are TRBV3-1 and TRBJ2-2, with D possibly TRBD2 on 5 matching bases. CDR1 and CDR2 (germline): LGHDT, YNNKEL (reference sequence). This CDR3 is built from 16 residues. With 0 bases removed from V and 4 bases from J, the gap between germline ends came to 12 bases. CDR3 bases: TGTGCCAGCAGCCAAGATGCTAGCCCTCGCACCGGGGAGCTGTTTTTT. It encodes CASSQDASPRTGELFF.

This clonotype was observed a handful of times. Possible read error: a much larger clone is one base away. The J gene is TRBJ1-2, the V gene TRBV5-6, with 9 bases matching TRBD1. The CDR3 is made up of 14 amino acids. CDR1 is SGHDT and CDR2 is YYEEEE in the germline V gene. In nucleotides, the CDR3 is TGTGCCAGCAGCGGATGGACAGGGGACTATGGCTACCCCTTC. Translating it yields CASSGWTGDYGYPF.

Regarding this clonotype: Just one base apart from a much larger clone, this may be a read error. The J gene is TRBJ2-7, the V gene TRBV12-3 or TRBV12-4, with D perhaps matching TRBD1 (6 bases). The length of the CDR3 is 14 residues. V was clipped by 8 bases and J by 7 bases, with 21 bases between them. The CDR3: CASGAMELQGEQYF. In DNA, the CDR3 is TGTGCCAGCGGGGCAATGGAGCTCCAGGGGGAGCAGTACTTC.

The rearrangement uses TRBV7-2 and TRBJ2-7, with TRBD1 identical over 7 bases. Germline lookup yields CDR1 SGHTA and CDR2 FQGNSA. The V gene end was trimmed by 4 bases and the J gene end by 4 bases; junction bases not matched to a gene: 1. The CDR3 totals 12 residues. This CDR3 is CASSWGQYEQYF. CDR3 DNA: TGTGCCAGCAGCTGGGGACAGTACGAGCAGTACTTC.

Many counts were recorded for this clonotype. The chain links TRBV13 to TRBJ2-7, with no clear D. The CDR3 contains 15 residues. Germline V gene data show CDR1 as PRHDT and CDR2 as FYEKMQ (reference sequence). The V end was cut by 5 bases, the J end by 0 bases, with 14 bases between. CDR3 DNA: TGTGCCAGCAGCCAGATGGGCAAAAGCTCCTACGAGCAGTACTTC. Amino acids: CASSQMGKSSYEQYF.

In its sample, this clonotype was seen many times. CDR3 region: CSVDATGGPQETQYF. CDR3 DNA sequence: TGCAGCGTTGACGCGACAGGGGGACCTCAAGAGACCCAGTACTTC. The chain joins TRBV29-1 to TRBJ2-5, with 9 positions matching TRBD1. This CDR3 is 15 amino acids long. The trim removed 3 bases at V and 2 bases at J, leaving 7 bases unmatched. From germline, CDR1 is SQVTM and CDR2 ANQGSEA.